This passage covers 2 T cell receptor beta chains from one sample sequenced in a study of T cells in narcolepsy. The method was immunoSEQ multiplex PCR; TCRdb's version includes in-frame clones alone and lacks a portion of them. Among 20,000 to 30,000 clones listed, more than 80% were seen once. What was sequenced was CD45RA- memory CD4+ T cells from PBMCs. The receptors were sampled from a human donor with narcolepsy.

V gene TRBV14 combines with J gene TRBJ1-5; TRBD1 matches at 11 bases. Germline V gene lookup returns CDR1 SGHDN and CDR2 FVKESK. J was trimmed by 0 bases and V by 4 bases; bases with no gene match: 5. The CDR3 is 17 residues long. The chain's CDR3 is CASSRDRGEDSNQPQHF. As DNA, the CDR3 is TGTGCCAGCAGCCGGGACAGGGGGGAAGATAGCAATCAGCCCCAGCATTTT.

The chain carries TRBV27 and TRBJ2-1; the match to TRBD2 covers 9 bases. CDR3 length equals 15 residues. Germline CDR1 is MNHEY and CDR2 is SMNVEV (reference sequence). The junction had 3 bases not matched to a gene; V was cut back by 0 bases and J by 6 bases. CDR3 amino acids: CASSLSGTSSNEQFF. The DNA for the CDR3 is TGTGCCAGCAGTTTATCGGGGACTAGCAGCAATGAGCAGTTCTTC.